The T cell receptor (beta chain) under discussion was sequenced for a study of T cells in Graves' hyperthyroidism and ophthalmopathy. CDR1 and CDR2 (germline): SGHRS, YFSETQ. V was shortened by 4 bases and J by 10 bases, with 21 bases between the two germline ends. The CDR3 length is 15 residues. Amplified regions were TCR beta CDR3 sequences from RNA transcripts. The HTBI primer set served for first-round RT-PCR of the TCR CDR3. TCRdb re-analysed the multiplex PCR reads in MiXCR, keeping a single row per CDR3 protein. The sample lists about 720,000 distinct CDR3 sequences; 18% were seen once. Diagnostic assessment was based on clinical symptoms, serum thyroxine and TRAb, thyroid ultrasound and orbital computed tomography. Drawn at first hyperthyroidism diagnosis, the blood sample preceded any ophthalmopathy symptoms. This clonotype was seen a few times. Its antigen is as yet unknown. Broader study findings: Ophthalmopathy got predicted by the model a median 6.5 months before its onset. The majority of expanded thyroid clonotypes above 0.001 also appeared in blood.

The chain combines TRBV5-1 with TRBJ2-1, with D perhaps TRBD2 (6 bases). Sequenced material: blood. The source is a woman aged 50 to 60 with Graves' hyperthyroidism that later progressed to Graves' ophthalmopathy. CDR3 in DNA: TGCGCCAGCAGCCCCCCTAAGGGGACTTTGTCGGAGCAGTTCTTC. It codes for CASSPPKGTLSEQFF.